This T cell receptor (beta chain) was found in a study of T cell responses to AZD1222 COVID-19 vaccine. Generated by immunoSEQ multiplex PCR, the TCRdb table keeps only in-frame clones and is missing some. The data contain about 260,000 clones, approximately 93% of them singletons. V was pared by 3 bases and J by 7 bases, with 16 bases between. The CDR3 is 15 amino acids. From germline, CDR1 is SGHTA and CDR2 FQGNSA. This TCR was recovered from an adult in good health. The chain carries TRBV7-2 and TRBJ2-1; possibly TRBD2 for D (6 bases). The sequencing here drew on peripheral blood, taken on day 0 of AZD1222 vaccination. The CDR3 DNA reads as TGTGCCAGCAGCTTTTCTCCGGGAGTGGGGAATGAGCAGTTCTTC. Protein sequence: CASSFSPGVGNEQFF.